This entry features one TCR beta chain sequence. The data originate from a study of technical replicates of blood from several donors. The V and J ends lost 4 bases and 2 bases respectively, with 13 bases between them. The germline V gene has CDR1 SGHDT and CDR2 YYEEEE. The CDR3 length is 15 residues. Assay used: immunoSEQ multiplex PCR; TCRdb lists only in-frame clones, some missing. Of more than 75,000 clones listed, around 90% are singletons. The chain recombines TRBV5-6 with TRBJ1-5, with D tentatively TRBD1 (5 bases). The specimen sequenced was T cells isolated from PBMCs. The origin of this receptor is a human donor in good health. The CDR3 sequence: CASSPQGRGNQPQHF. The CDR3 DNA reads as TGTGCCAGCAGCCCGCAGGGAAGAGGCAATCAGCCCCAGCATTTT.